This TCR beta chain is drawn from a study of CXCR3-negative and CXCR3-positive naive CD8 T cells. Regarding the study as a whole: Greater hydrophobicity was found in TRB CDR3s of CXCR3-positive naive cells than of CXCR3-negative naive cells. Between one naive subset and the other, surface CD5 was comparable, and TCR strength was inferred from TRB CDR3 properties.

Regarding this clonotype: Its antigen is currently unknown.

In preparing the TRB cDNA libraries, 5' RACE with UMI labels was used. With the 5' RACE reads reprocessed, TCRdb shows one record per CDR3 protein and no DNA. The repertoire shows some 8,400 distinct CDR3 sequences; the top ten hold 2%. The CDR3 spans 11 residues. CDR1 is MDHEN, CDR2 SYDVKM, per germline. Sample: naive CXCR3+ CD8+ T cells from blood. Indicated subset: CD45RO-CCR7+CD27+CD95- naive CD8+ T cells expressing CXCR3 (TNR3+). The TCR was taken from a human donor in good health. Some clones in this sample may be carry-over from other donors' samples. The chain joins TRBV28 to TRBJ1-1. CDR3 region: CASSLLSEAFF.